This T cell receptor beta chain came from a study of blood T cell repertoires in COVID-19 (dated by TCRdb to the early 2020s). For the study in its entirety: The collaborator samples originated in the United States, Italy and Spain and spanned the acute and convalescent phases of COVID-19. The prospective study material was composed of cDNA or gDNA derived from T cells, B-cell-depleted T cells, or PBMCs. Deeply sampled blood TCRbeta repertoires from subjects exposed to, actively infected with, or recovered from COVID-19 were included in the dataset. The repertoires were made available in a free public database intended to serve as a resource for research on the immune response to SARS-CoV-2. Samples were obtained from the ongoing ImmuneRACE study (first 160 participants) and from 950 to 1,500 subjects provided by 6 global collaborators. The sample metadata nearly always contained a de-identified subject ID, COVID-19 status, age in years and sex. Where available, HLA class I and class II types were taken from metadata supplied by the sample provider and were not determined by assay-based typing. Paper-wide results and their limitations: How much clinical and demographic metadata was included differed by source and by participant, and the metadata was provided uncurated.

V is reduced by 2 bases and J by 3 bases, leaving a spacing of 13 bases between them. The CDR1 and CDR2 encoded by the germline V gene are KGHSH and LQKENI. The CDR3 spans 15 residues, from the cysteine through the phenylalanine. Only the CDR3 DNA is retained, 45 bases long and in frame from the first base. The immunoSEQ Assay, a bias-controlled multiplex PCR, was used to amplify TCRbeta CDR3 regions from genomic DNA. In the original analysis: The number of nucleated cells in each sample was estimated by amplification of reference gene primers within the assay. To quantify the absolute abundance of each unique TCRbeta CDR3 rearrangement, sequence reads were collapsed and filtered. For each sample, productive Simpson clonality was calculated as the square root of Simpson's diversity index across productive rearrangements. TCRdb retrieved this table from immuneACCESS and kept in-frame rearrangements only. Not all clones are present; in checked studies, unresolved V genes account for under half, and no reason is known for the remainder. That table furnishes V, J and clone size, whereas the DNA furnished D and trimming. Within this sample are about 350,000 clones, with roughly nine tenths of them counted one time only. The top ten clonotypes cover 2.5% to 3% of the sample.

Participants in the prospective study were enrolled through a virtual design, were aged roughly 18 to 90 years, and lived in under 25 United States geographic areas. Cohort assignment in the prospective study relied on participant-reported clinical history from a screening survey and a study questionnaire. Recovered participants in ImmuneRACE Cohort 3 were defined by two consecutive negative NP/OP PCR tests, clearance by a healthcare professional, or resolution of symptoms. In the prospective study, whole blood, serum and a nasopharyngeal or oropharyngeal swab were collected from each participant by mobile phlebotomists. Prospective study participants could optionally give additional blood draws and questionnaires over an approximately 2-month period. Before DNA extraction, prospective study blood samples were shipped either frozen or at room temperature. As regards this clone: Its antigen is still unknown. No base-level quality is on record; no much larger clone is a single base apart.

The sequence was obtained from a woman aged 25 to 39 who had recovered from COVID-19. Sequenced sample: PBMCs or T cells enriched from blood (not recorded which). The chain employs TRBV18 and TRBJ1-1; no D gene is confidently identified. The DNA sequence reads TGTGCCAGCTCACCAGATGTAGCGAAACACACTGAAGCTTTCTTT. This is translated as CASSPDVAKHTEAFF.